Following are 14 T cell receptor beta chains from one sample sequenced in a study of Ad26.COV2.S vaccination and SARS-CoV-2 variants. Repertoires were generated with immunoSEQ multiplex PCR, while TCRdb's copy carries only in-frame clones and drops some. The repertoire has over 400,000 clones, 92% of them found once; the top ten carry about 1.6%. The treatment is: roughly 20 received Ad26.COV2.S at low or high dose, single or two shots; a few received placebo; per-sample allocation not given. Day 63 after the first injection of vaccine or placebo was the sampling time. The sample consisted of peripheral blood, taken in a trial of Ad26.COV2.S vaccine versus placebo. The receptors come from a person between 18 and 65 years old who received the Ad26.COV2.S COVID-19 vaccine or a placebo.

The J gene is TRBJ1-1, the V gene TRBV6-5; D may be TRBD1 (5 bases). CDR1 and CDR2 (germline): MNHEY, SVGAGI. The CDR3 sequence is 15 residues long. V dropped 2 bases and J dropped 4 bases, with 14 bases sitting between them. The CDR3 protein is CASSYGTPGTTEAFF. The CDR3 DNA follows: TGTGCCAGCAGTTACGGGACTCCGGGGACCACTGAAGCTTTCTTT.

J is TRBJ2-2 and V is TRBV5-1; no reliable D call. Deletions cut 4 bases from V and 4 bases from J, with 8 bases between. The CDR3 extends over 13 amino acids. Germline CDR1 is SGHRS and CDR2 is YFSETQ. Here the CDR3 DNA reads TGCGCCAGCAGCCGCATAGGCACCGGGGAGCTGTTTTTT. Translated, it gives CASSRIGTGELFF.

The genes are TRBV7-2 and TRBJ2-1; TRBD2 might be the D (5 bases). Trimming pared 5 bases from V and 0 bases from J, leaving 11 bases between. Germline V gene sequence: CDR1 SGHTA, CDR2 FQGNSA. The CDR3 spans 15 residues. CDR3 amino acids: CASSPGLYSYNEQFF. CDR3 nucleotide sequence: TGTGCCAGCAGCCCTGGACTTTACTCCTACAATGAGCAGTTCTTC.

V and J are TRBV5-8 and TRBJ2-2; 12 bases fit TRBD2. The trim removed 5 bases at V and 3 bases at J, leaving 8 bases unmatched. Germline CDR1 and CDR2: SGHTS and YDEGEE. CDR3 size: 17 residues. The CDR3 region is CASRAWGTSGYTGELFF. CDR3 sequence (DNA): TGTGCCAGCAGAGCTTGGGGGACTAGCGGGTACACCGGGGAGCTGTTTTTT.

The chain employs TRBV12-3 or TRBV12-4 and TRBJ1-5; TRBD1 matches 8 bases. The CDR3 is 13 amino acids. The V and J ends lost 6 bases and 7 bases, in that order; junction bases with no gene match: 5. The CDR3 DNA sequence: TGTGCCAGCAGAGGACAGGGCCACCAGCCCCAGCATTTT. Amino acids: CASRGQGHQPQHF.

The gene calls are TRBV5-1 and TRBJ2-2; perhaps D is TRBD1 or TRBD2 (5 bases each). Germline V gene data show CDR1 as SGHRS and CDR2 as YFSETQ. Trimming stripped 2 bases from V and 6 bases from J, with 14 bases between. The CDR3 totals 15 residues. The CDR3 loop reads CASSFPEGPPGELFF. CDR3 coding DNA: TGCGCCAGCAGCTTTCCTGAGGGGCCCCCCGGGGAGCTGTTTTTT.

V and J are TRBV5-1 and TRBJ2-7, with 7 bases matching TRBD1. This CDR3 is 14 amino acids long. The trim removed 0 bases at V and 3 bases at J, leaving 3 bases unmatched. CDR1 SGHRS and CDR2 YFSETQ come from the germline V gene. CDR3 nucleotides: TGCGCCAGCAGCTTGGATCAGGGGGTCTACGAGCAGTACTTC. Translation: CASSLDQGVYEQYF.

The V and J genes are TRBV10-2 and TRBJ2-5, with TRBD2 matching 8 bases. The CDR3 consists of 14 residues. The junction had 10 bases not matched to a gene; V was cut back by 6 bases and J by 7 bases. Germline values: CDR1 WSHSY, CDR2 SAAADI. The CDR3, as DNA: TGCGCCAGCAGCGACACTAGCGGAGGAGTGACCCAGTACTTC. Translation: CASSDTSGGVTQYF.

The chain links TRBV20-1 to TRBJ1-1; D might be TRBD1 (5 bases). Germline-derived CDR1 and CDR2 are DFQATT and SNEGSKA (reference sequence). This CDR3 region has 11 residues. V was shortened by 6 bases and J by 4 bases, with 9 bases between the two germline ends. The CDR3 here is CSAIRGTEAFF. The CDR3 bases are TGCAGTGCCATAAGGGGCACTGAAGCTTTCTTT.

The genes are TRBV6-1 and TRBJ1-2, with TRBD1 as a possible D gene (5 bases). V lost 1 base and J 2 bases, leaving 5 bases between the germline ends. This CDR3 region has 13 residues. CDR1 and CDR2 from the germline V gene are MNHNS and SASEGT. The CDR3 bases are TGTGCCAGCAGTGAAGAGGGGAACTATGGCTACACCTTC. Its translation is CASSEEGNYGYTF.

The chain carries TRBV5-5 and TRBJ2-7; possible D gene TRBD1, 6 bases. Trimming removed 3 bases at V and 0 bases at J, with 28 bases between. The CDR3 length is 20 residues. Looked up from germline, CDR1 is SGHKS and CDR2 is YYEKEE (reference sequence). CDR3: CASSSSTSSGDILLSYEQYF. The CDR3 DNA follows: TGTGCCAGCAGCTCCTCAACGAGCTCCGGGGACATTCTGCTCTCCTACGAGCAGTACTTC.

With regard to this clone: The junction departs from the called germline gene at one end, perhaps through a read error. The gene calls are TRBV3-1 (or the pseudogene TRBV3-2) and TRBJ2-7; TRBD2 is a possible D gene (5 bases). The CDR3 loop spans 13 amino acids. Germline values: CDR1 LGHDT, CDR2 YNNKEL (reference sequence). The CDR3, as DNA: TGTGCCAGCAGCCAAGGCACTAGAGGAGGTGATGAGTTC. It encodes CASSQGTRGGDEF.

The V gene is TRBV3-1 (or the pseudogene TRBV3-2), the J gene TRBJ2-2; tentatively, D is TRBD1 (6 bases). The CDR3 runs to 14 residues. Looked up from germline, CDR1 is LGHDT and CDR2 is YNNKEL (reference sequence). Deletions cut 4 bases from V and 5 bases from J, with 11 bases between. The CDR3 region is CASSLTGLTGELFF. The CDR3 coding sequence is TGTGCCAGCAGCCTAACAGGGTTAACCGGGGAGCTGTTTTTT.

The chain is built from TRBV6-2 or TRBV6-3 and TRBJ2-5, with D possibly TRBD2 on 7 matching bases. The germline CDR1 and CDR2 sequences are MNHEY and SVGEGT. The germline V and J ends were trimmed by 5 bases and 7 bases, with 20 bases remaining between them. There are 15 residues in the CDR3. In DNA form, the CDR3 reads TGTGCCAGCAGTGCTCGGGGGGCCCAGGGCGGGACCCAGTACTTC. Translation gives CASSARGAQGGTQYF.